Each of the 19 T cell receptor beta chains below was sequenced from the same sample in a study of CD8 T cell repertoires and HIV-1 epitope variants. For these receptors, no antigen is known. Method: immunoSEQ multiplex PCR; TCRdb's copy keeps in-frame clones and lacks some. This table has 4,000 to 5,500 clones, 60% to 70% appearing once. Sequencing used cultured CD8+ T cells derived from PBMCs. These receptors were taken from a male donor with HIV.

The chain's CDR3 is CASSSRANTIYF. CDR3 nucleotide sequence: TGTGCCAGCAGCTCGAGAGCGAACACCATATATTTT. The genes are TRBV7-3 and TRBJ1-3; D is unclear. Trimming removed 4 bases at V and 7 bases at J, with 8 bases between. CDR3 length: 12 residues. Germline CDR1 is SGHTA and CDR2 is FQGTGA.

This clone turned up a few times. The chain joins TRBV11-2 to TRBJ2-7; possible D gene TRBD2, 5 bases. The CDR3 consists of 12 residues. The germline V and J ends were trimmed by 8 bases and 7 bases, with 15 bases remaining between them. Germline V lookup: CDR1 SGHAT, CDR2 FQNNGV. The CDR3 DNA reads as TGTGCCAGCGGGGAACGGGGTCGAGAGCAGTACTTC. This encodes CASGERGREQYF.

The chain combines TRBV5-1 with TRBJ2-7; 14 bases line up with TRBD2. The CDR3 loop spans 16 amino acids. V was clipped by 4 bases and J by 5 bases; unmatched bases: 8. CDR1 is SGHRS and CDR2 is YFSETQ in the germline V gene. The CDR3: CASSPGTSGSYDEQYF. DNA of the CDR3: TGCGCCAGCAGCCCGGGGACTAGCGGGAGTTATGACGAGCAGTACTTC.

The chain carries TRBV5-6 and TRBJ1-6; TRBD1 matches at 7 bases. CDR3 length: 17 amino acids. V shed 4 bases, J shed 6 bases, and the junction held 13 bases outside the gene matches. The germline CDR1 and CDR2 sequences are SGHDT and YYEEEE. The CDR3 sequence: CASSPRGPIASNSPLHF. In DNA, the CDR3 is TGTGCCAGCAGCCCAAGGGGGCCCATAGCTAGTAATTCACCCCTCCACTTT.

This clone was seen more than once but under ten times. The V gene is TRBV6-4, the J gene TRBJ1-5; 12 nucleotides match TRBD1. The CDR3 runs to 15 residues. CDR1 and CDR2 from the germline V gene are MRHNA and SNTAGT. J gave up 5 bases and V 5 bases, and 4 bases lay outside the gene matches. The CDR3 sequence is CASSHGTGGDQPQHF. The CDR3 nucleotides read TGTGCCAGCAGTCACGGGACAGGGGGCGATCAGCCCCAGCATTTT.

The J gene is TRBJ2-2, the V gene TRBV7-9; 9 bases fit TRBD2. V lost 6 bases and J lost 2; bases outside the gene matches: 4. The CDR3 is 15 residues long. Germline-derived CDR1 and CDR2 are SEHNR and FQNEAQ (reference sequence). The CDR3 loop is CASRPGLANTGELFF. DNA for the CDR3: TGTGCCAGCAGACCGGGACTAGCTAACACCGGGGAGCTGTTTTTT.

CDR3 in amino acids: CASRDSGNTEAFF. DNA of the CDR3: TGTGCCAGCAGGGACTCAGGGAACACTGAAGCTTTCTTT. This chain joins TRBV7-3 and TRBJ1-1; D gene ambiguous. V lost 6 bases and J lost 1, with 9 bases in between. This CDR3 has 13 residues. Germline V gives CDR1 SGHTA, CDR2 FQGTGA.

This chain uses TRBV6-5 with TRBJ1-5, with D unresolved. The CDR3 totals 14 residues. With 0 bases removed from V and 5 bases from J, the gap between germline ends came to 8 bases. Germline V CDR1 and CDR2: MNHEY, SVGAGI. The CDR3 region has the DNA TGTGCCAGCAGTTACTCTTCATACTATCAGCCCCAGCATTTT. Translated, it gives CASSYSSYYQPQHF.

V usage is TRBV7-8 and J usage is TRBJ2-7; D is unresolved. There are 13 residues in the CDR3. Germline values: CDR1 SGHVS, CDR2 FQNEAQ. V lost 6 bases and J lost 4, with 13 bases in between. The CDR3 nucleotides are TGTGCCAGCAGTGATCGGGCCTCTTACGAGCAGTACTTC. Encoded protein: CASSDRASYEQYF.

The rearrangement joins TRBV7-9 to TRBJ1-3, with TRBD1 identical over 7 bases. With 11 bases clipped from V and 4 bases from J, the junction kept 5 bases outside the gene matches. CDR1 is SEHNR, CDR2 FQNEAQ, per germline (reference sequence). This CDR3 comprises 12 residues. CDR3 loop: CAAEDRGNTIYF. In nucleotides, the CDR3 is TGTGCCGCGGAGGACAGGGGAAACACCATATATTTT.

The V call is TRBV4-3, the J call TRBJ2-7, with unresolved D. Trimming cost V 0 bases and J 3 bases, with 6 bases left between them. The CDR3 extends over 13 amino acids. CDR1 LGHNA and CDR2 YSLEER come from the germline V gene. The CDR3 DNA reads TGCGCCAGCAGCCAAGAATTAAGCTACGAGCAGTACTTC. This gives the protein CASSQELSYEQYF.

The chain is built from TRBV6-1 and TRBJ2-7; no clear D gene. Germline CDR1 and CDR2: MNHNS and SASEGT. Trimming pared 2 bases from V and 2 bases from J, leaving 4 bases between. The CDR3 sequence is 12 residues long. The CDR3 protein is CASSEQAYEQYF. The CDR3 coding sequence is TGTGCCAGCAGTGAACAGGCCTACGAGCAGTACTTC.

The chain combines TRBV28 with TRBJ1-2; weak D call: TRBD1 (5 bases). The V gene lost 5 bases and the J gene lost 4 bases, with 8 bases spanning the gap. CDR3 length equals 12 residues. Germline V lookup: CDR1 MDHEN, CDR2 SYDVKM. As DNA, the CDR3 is TGTGCCAGCAGTGATCAGGGCTATGGCTACACCTTC. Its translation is CASSDQGYGYTF.

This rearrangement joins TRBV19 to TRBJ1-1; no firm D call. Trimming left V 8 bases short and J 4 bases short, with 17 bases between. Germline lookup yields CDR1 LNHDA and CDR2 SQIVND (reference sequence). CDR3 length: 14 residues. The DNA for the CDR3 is TGTGCCAGTTCCGACGGAGCCTGGGGCACTGAAGCTTTCTTT. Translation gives CASSDGAWGTEAFF.

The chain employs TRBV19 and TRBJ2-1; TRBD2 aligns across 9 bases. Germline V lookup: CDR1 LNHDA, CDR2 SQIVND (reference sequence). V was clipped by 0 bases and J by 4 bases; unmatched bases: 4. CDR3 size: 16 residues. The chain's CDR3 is CASSIDDSGGYNEQFF. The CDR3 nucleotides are TGTGCCAGTAGTATAGACGATAGCGGGGGATACAATGAGCAGTTCTTC.

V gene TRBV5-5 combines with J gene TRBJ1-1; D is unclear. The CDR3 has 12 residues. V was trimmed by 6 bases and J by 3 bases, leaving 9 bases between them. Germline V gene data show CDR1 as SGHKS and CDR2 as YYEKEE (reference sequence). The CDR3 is CASNQKDTEAFF. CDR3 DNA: TGTGCCAGCAACCAAAAAGACACTGAAGCTTTCTTT.

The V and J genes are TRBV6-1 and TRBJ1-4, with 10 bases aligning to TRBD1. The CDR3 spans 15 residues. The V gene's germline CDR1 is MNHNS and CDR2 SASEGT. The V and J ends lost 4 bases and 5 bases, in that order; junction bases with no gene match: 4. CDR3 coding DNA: TGTGCCAGCAGTGCTAGGGGACAGGGGAATGAAAAACTGTTTTTT. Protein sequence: CASSARGQGNEKLFF.

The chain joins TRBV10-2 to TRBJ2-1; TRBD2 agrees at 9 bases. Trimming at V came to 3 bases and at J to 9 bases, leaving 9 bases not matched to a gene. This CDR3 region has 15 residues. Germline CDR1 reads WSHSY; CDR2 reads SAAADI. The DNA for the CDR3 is TGCGCCAGCAGTGATTCGAGCGGGGGGCAAGGTGAGCAGTTCTTC. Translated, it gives CASSDSSGGQGEQFF.

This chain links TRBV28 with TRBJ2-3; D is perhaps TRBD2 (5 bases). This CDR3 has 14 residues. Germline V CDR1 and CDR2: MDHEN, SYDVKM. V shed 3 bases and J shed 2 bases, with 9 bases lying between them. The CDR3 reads CASSLPGDTDTQYF. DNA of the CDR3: TGTGCCAGCAGTTTGCCCGGGGACACAGATACGCAGTATTTT.